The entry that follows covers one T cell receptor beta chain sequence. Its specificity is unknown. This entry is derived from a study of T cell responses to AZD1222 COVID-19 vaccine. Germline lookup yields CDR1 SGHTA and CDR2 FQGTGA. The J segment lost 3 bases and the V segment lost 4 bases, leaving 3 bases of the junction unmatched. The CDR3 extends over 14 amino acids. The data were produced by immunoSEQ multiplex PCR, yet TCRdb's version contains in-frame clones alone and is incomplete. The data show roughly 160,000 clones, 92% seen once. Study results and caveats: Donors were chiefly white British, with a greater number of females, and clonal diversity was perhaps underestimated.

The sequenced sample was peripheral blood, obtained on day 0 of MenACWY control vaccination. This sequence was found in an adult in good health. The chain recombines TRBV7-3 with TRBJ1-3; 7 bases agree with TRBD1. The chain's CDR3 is CASSSGTVGNTIYF. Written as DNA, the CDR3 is TGTGCCAGCAGCTCCGGGACAGTTGGAAACACCATATATTTT.